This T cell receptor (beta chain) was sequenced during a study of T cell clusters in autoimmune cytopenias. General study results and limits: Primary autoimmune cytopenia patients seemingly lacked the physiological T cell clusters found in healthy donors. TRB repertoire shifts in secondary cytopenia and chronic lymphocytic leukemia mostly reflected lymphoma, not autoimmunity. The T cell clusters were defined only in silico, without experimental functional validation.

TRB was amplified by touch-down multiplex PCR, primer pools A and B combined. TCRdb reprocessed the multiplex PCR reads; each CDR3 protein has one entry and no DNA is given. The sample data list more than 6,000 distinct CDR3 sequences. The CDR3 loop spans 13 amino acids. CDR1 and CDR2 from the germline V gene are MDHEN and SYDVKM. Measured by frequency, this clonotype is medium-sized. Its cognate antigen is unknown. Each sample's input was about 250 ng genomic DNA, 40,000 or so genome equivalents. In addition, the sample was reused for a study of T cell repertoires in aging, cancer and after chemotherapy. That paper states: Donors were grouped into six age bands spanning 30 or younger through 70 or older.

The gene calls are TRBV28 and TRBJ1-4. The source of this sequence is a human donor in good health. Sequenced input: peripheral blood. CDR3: CASSLVLHEKLFF. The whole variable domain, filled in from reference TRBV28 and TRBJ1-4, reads DVKVTQSSRYLVKRTGEKVFLECVQDMDHENMFWYRQDPGLGLRLIYFSYDVKMKEKGDIPEGYSVSREKKERFSLILESASTNQTSMYLCASSLVLHEKLFFGSGTQLSVL.